The rows below give T cell receptor beta chains drawn from one sample of a study of shared clonotypes between healthy human individuals. The method was immunoSEQ multiplex PCR; TCRdb's version includes in-frame clones alone and lacks a portion of them. The sample yields 800,000 to 950,000 clones, about 96% seen once. The sequenced sample consisted of naive CD8+ T cells sorted from blood. All receptors come from a man aged 25 to 40 in good health. Each CDR3 is given with its conserved first and last residue. A D gene is named only where the DNA matches it firmly. Size values are once, few and many counts, or a class for expanded clones, and some rows have none.

d_call: NA; clone_size: once; v_call: TRBV13; j_call: TRBJ2-4; cdr3_nt: TGTGCCAGCAGCTTAGAACGGCGCGACATTCAGTACTTC; cdr3_aa: CASSLERRDIQYF
d_call: NA; clone_size: NA; v_call: TRBV10-1; j_call: TRBJ2-7; cdr3_nt: TGCGCCAGCAGCGAAGACCGGAGCTCCTACGAGCAGTACTTC; cdr3_aa: CASSEDRSSYEQYF
d_call: TRBD2; clone_size: NA; v_call: TRBV11-3; j_call: TRBJ2-7; cdr3_nt: TGTGCCAGCAGCGTTACTAGCGGCCCCGCCTACGAGCAGTACTTC; cdr3_aa: CASSVTSGPAYEQYF
d_call: NA; clone_size: NA; v_call: TRBV2; j_call: TRBJ1-1; cdr3_nt: TGTGCCAGCAGTGTGGGGGGCATAGATGAAGCTTTCTTT; cdr3_aa: CASSVGGIDEAFF
d_call: NA; clone_size: NA; v_call: TRBV7-9; j_call: TRBJ2-3; cdr3_nt: TGTGCCAGCAGCCTCCAGGGTACGCAGTATTTT; cdr3_aa: CASSLQGTQYF
d_call: NA; clone_size: NA; v_call: TRBV5-1; j_call: TRBJ2-5; cdr3_nt: TGCGCCAGCAGCTTGAGGGGGTATCAAGAGACCCAGTACTTC; cdr3_aa: CASSLRGYQETQYF
d_call: TRBD2; clone_size: NA; v_call: TRBV2; j_call: TRBJ2-1; cdr3_nt: TGTGCCAGCCTCCCAGGCAAGGCGGGAGTGGGGAACAATGAGCAGTTCTTC; cdr3_aa: CASLPGKAGVGNNEQFF
d_call: NA; clone_size: once; v_call: TRBV18; j_call: TRBJ1-4; cdr3_nt: TGTGCCAGCTCACCGGAGGGAGCAACTAATGAAAAACTGTTTTTT; cdr3_aa: CASSPEGATNEKLFF
d_call: TRBD2; clone_size: NA; v_call: TRBV11-3; j_call: TRBJ2-2; cdr3_nt: TGTGCCAGCAGCCCGCGGACTAGCGCGGACACCGGGGAGCTGTTTTTT; cdr3_aa: CASSPRTSADTGELFF
d_call: NA; clone_size: few; v_call: TRBV5-8; j_call: TRBJ1-1; cdr3_nt: TGTGCCAGCAGCTTGGGGGCGGGTGGGACTGAAGCTTTCTTT; cdr3_aa: CASSLGAGGTEAFF
d_call: NA; clone_size: NA; v_call: TRBV14; j_call: TRBJ1-1; cdr3_nt: TGTGCCAGCAGCCGAACAGGTGGAAAAGCTTTCTTT; cdr3_aa: CASSRTGGKAFF
d_call: NA; clone_size: NA; v_call: TRBV6-6; j_call: TRBJ2-3; cdr3_nt: TGTGCCAGCAGGCTTAGCGTTGATACGCAGTATTTT; cdr3_aa: CASRLSVDTQYF
d_call: TRBD1; clone_size: NA; v_call: TRBV6-5; j_call: TRBJ2-7; cdr3_nt: TGTGCCAGCTCACTTCTCGGACAGGGGACCCACGAGCAGTACTTC; cdr3_aa: CASSLLGQGTHEQYF
d_call: NA; clone_size: NA; v_call: TRBV6-1; j_call: TRBJ2-7; cdr3_nt: TGTGCCAGCAGTGGGCGGGACAGACCCTACGAGCAGTACTTC; cdr3_aa: CASSGRDRPYEQYF
d_call: TRBD1; clone_size: few; v_call: TRBV10-3; j_call: TRBJ1-2; cdr3_nt: TGTGCCATCAGTGGTTCAGGACAGGGGATGATTGGCTACACCTTC; cdr3_aa: CAISGSGQGMIGYTF
d_call: NA; clone_size: NA; v_call: TRBV29-1; j_call: TRBJ2-2; cdr3_nt: TGCAGCGCCAACACAGGGCGCCTACCCGGGGAGCTGTTTTTT; cdr3_aa: CSANTGRLPGELFF
d_call: NA; clone_size: NA; v_call: TRBV7-2; j_call: TRBJ2-7; cdr3_nt: TGTGCCAGCAGCTCCCCCCGGGACACACGTACCTACGAGCAGTACTTC; cdr3_aa: CASSSPRDTRTYEQYF
d_call: NA; clone_size: NA; v_call: TRBV21-1; j_call: TRBJ2-3; cdr3_nt: TGTGCCCGCAGCCCTCTCGGCCGGGTAAGCACAGATACGCAGTATTTT; cdr3_aa: CARSPLGRVSTDTQYF
d_call: TRBD1; clone_size: NA; v_call: TRBV5-1; j_call: TRBJ1-4; cdr3_nt: TGCGCCAGCAGCTCGAGACAGGGAATGGGTGAAAAACTGTTTTTT; cdr3_aa: CASSSRQGMGEKLFF
d_call: NA; clone_size: once; v_call: TRBV7-3; j_call: TRBJ2-7; cdr3_nt: TGTGCCAGCAGCTTAGGGGTTGGGTACGAGCAGTACTTC; cdr3_aa: CASSLGVGYEQYF
d_call: NA; clone_size: NA; v_call: TRBV10-3; j_call: TRBJ1-3; cdr3_nt: TGTGCCACCAGCGGGTTTTTCTCTGGAAACACCATATATTTT; cdr3_aa: CATSGFFSGNTIYF
d_call: NA; clone_size: NA; v_call: TRBV6-1; j_call: TRBJ2-7; cdr3_nt: TGTGCCATCCCGGCGGGGACGGATACCTACGAGCAGTACTTC; cdr3_aa: CAIPAGTDTYEQYF
d_call: NA; clone_size: NA; v_call: TRBV5-5; j_call: TRBJ2-1; cdr3_nt: TGTGCCAGCAGCTTGGGGCTAGCACTGAGCTCCTACAATGAGCAGTTCTTC; cdr3_aa: CASSLGLALSSYNEQFF
d_call: NA; clone_size: NA; v_call: TRBV2; j_call: TRBJ2-1; cdr3_nt: TGTGCCAGCAGTGTTAAGCCGAGCTCCTACAATGAGCAGTTCTTC; cdr3_aa: CASSVKPSSYNEQFF
d_call: NA; clone_size: once; v_call: TRBV27; j_call: TRBJ2-7; cdr3_nt: TGTGCCAGCAGTTTCCATCCCGCTACCCGAGAGCAGTACTTC; cdr3_aa: CASSFHPATREQYF
d_call: NA; clone_size: NA; v_call: TRBV10-3; j_call: TRBJ2-1; cdr3_nt: TGTGCCATCAGTGAGGACCCCTTGGCCGACCTTTACAATGAGCAGTTCTTC; cdr3_aa: CAISEDPLADLYNEQFF
d_call: TRBD1; clone_size: once; v_call: TRBV7-8; j_call: TRBJ1-5; cdr3_nt: TGTGCCAGCAGCTATGGGACAGGAACGTATCAGCCCCAGCATTTT; cdr3_aa: CASSYGTGTYQPQHF
d_call: NA; clone_size: NA; v_call: TRBV7-9; j_call: TRBJ2-1; cdr3_nt: TGTGCCAGCAGCTTAGCGGCAGGCCCTTTGCACAATGAGCAGTTCTTC; cdr3_aa: CASSLAAGPLHNEQFF
d_call: TRBD2; clone_size: NA; v_call: TRBV27; j_call: TRBJ2-3; cdr3_nt: TGTGCCAGCAGTCAACTAGCGGGAGGGGCGAGAACAGATACGCAGTATTTT; cdr3_aa: CASSQLAGGARTDTQYF
d_call: NA; clone_size: NA; v_call: TRBV4-1; j_call: TRBJ2-7; cdr3_nt: TGCGCCAGCAGCCAAGTAGGGACCCCCGGCGAGCAGTACTTC; cdr3_aa: CASSQVGTPGEQYF
d_call: NA; clone_size: NA; v_call: TRBV7-8; j_call: TRBJ2-7; cdr3_nt: TGTGCCAGCAGCCCCACCAATCGGGCCTTGCACTACGAGCAGTACTTC; cdr3_aa: CASSPTNRALHYEQYF
d_call: TRBD1; clone_size: NA; v_call: TRBV7-9; j_call: TRBJ2-7; cdr3_nt: TGTGCCAGCAGCTCTCCGGACAGGGAAGCCTACGAGCAGTACTTC; cdr3_aa: CASSSPDREAYEQYF
d_call: TRBD2; clone_size: NA; v_call: TRBV27; j_call: TRBJ2-7; cdr3_nt: TGTGCCAGCAGTTTATGGACTAGCGGCTACGAGCAGTACTTC; cdr3_aa: CASSLWTSGYEQYF
d_call: TRBD2; clone_size: NA; v_call: TRBV2; j_call: TRBJ2-7; cdr3_nt: TGTGCCAGAGACGTTCGGGCGGGAGCTTTGTACGAGCAGTACTTC; cdr3_aa: CARDVRAGALYEQYF
d_call: TRBD2; clone_size: NA; v_call: TRBV28; j_call: TRBJ2-6; cdr3_nt: TGTGCCAGCAGCCCGGGACTAGCGGGAGGGTCTGGGGCCAACGTCCTGACTTTC; cdr3_aa: CASSPGLAGGSGANVLTF
d_call: NA; clone_size: once; v_call: TRBV2; j_call: TRBJ2-1; cdr3_nt: TGTGCCAGCATGGGGATATGGACAGCCAACAATGAGCAGTTCTTC; cdr3_aa: CASMGIWTANNEQFF
d_call: NA; clone_size: NA; v_call: TRBV25-1; j_call: TRBJ2-5; cdr3_nt: TGTGCCAGCAGTGCGGGGGTAGAGACCCAGTACTTC; cdr3_aa: CASSAGVETQYF
d_call: NA; clone_size: once; v_call: TRBV5-5; j_call: TRBJ1-1; cdr3_nt: TGTGCCAGCAGCCCGAGGGATGAGGAGTGGGACACTGAAGCTTTCTTT; cdr3_aa: CASSPRDEEWDTEAFF
d_call: TRBD2; clone_size: NA; v_call: TRBV29-1; j_call: TRBJ2-1; cdr3_nt: TGCAGCTCCCGGGTGCTAGCGGGATGGTTGCCACCCCGCAACAATGAGCAGTTCTTC; cdr3_aa: CSSRVLAGWLPPRNNEQFF
d_call: TRBD1; clone_size: NA; v_call: TRBV5-1; j_call: TRBJ2-7; cdr3_nt: TGCGCCAGCTCGGCGACGGACAGGGGCTACGAGCAGTACTTC; cdr3_aa: CASSATDRGYEQYF
d_call: NA; clone_size: few; v_call: TRBV2; j_call: TRBJ2-7; cdr3_nt: TGTGCCGGGGCGGGGGCCGGGGAGCAGTACTTC; cdr3_aa: CAGAGAGEQYF
d_call: NA; clone_size: NA; v_call: TRBV5-1; j_call: TRBJ2-3; cdr3_nt: TGCGCCAGCAGCTTGGAGGGAGTGGGCACAGATACGCAGTATTTT; cdr3_aa: CASSLEGVGTDTQYF
d_call: NA; clone_size: once; v_call: TRBV20-1; j_call: TRBJ2-7; cdr3_nt: TGCAGTGCTAAGAGAGCACAGTACTTC; cdr3_aa: CSAKRAQYF
d_call: NA; clone_size: NA; v_call: TRBV7-2; j_call: TRBJ1-5; cdr3_nt: TGTGCCAGCAGCTTAATTTTAGGACAGATGGATCAGCCCCAGCATTTT; cdr3_aa: CASSLILGQMDQPQHF
d_call: NA; clone_size: NA; v_call: TRBV11-2; j_call: TRBJ2-1; cdr3_nt: TGTGCCAGCTCGACCGCCAATGAGCAGTTCTTC; cdr3_aa: CASSTANEQFF